This TCR beta chain emerged from a study of early T cells in non-severe SARS-CoV-2 infection. Study as a whole: Sequenced bulk RNA came from whole blood that was unsorted, and chains were unpaired.

cDNA molecules, individually, were tagged with unique molecular identifiers. One entry per CDR3 protein, called by TCRdb with MiXCR from the 5' RACE reads. Here the sample spans more than 95,000 distinct CDR3 sequences, around 10% being singletons. CDR3 length: 14 residues. V shed 3 bases and J shed 1 base, with 7 bases lying between them. The TCR originated in an adult who was a healthcare worker with PCR-confirmed SARS-CoV-2 infection or an uninfected control (not recorded which). The source material was whole blood, sampled at baseline. The V gene is TRBV12-3 or TRBV12-4, the J gene TRBJ1-5; D is unresolved. The CDR3 bases are TGTGCCAGCAGTTTCGGGCCGAGCAATCAGCCCCAGCATTTT. Its protein is CASSFGPSNQPQHF.